This T cell receptor beta chain was obtained from a study of T cells in Graves' hyperthyroidism and ophthalmopathy (dated by TCRdb to about 2019). For context, the study as a whole: Peripheral blood was collected at initial diagnosis, before any treatment. Prospective prediction of ophthalmopathy was tested in an independent validation cohort consisting of 18 hyperthyroidism patients and some 15 patients who later progressed to ophthalmopathy. The 80 to 100 discovery patients were randomly divided into training and test sets at a 7:3 ratio. The paper reports TCR Vbeta CDR3 sequencing of over 130 peripheral blood samples: 40 to 45 ophthalmopathy, approximately 74 hyperthyroidism and around 17 progressor patients. TCR V-J signatures able to tell the groups apart were searched for in a discovery cohort of approximately 95 patients, of whom more than 40 had Graves' ophthalmopathy and 55 to 65 had stable Graves' hyperthyroidism. After blood sampling, hyperthyroidism patients were treated with methimazole at a starting dose of 30 mg daily, and ophthalmopathy patients were treated with high-dose intravenous methylprednisolone. In several Graves' hyperthyroidism patients, the study also compared T-cell repertoires from thyroid tissue with T-cell repertoires from blood. What the authors observed across the whole study: Sample size was not statistically predetermined, and blinding of investigators to group allocation was not performed. In validation, the model predicted progression to ophthalmopathy a median of approximately 6.6 months before onset, with 65% to 71% sensitivity and roughly 73% specificity. Ophthalmopathy was separated from stable hyperthyroidism by a 13 V-J signature model, with around 90% sensitivity and around 81% specificity obtained in cross-validation and 80%/75% obtained in testing. Blood samples also contained most of the expanded thyroid clonotypes (frequency above 0.001), which suggests that blood repertoires may reflect thyroid immune responses.

The junction carries 11 bases between V and J, which are trimmed by 3 bases and 4 bases respectively. The CDR3 runs 15 amino acids, cysteine and phenylalanine included. Of all the DNA, just the CDR3 is kept, 45 bases in frame from base 1. Based on the germline V gene, the CDR1 and CDR2 sequences are KGHDR and SFDVKD. Ophthalmopathy patients had moderately to severely active disease, Clinical Activity Score of at least 3, NOSPECS grade of at least 4, and duration under 3 months. The study excluded patients with uncontrolled infections, other autoimmune diseases, pregnancy or lactation. Diagnoses were established on the basis of clinical symptoms, serum thyroxine and TRAb, thyroid ultrasound, and orbital computed tomography. PBMCs were isolated from more than 8 ml of fresh peripheral blood by Ficoll-Paque density gradient centrifugation. Total RNA was extracted with Trizol reagent, and quality was checked on an Agilent 2100 Bioanalyzer.

Amplification of TCR beta CDR3 regions was carried out from RNA transcripts. For the first round of RT-PCR on the TCR CDR3, the HTBI primer set was used together with the Qiagen OneStep RT-PCR kit. A second multiplex PCR round built the libraries, followed by size selection and purification. The libraries were sequenced on an Illumina HiSeq2000 using paired-end 100 bp reads. The authors' pipeline ran thus. SOAPnuke was used to process the raw data, with reads discarded if the reads contained adapters or uncalled bases, had a mean Phred below 15, or lacked an exact constant-primer or identifier match. COPE v1.2.5 was used to merge the high-quality paired reads, and each unique nucleotide sequence was defined as a clonotype. MiTCR v1.1 was used to align the clonotypes against IMGT TRBV, TRBD and TRBJ reference segments. The analysis included only V-J combinations with a frequency above 0.0001, which together covered roughly 99% of the repertoires. A TCS score was defined as the ratio of F50 (clonal expansion) to E x V (chaos), with BLOSUM62-based TCRdist applied between CDR3 peptides within each V-J. Welch's t-statistics and random forest reduced just over 500 V-J features to 13, which were used in a naive Bayes classifier (R e1071). TCRdb itself trimmed the public reads at Q25 with fastp, ran MiXCR and retained productive beta chains. Duplicate CDR3 protein sequences are folded into a single record with the most common DNA and genes. In this record, the V and J calls reflect TCRdb's handling and not the investigators' own analysis. The sample profile shows 530,000 or so distinct CDR3 sequences; roughly 24% of them were found once. The top ten hold approximately 10% of the sample.

Many counts were recorded for this clonotype. Its antigen has not been determined. Base qualities were left out, and no much larger clone turns up one base away. The source material was blood. The receptor's source is a woman aged 25 to 45 with Graves' ophthalmopathy. Recombination connected TRBV24-1 to TRBJ2-2; the D region possibly corresponds to TRBD2 (5 bases align). CDR3 region: CATSDVRGITGELFF. The DNA reads as follows: TGTGCCACCAGTGATGTACGGGGAATCACCGGGGAGCTGTTTTTT.